The next 5 T cell receptor beta chains were all read from a single sample in a study of blood T cells in healthy people across ages. A second PCR, run for roughly 6 to 11 cycles, used a sample-barcoded 5' primer plus a J-beta primer mix. TCRdb used MiXCR to reprocess the 5' RACE reads, holding one entry per CDR3 protein. The sample shows about 780,000 distinct CDR3 sequences, 20% to 30% of them seen only once. This sample also belongs to another study, concerning T cells of mothers and their children.

Sequencing used blood. The origin of the receptors is a boy under 18 in good health.

This clonotype was recorded many times. The chain combines TRBV5-1 with TRBJ2-7; weak D call: TRBD2 (6 bases). From germline, CDR1 is SGHRS and CDR2 YFSETQ. This CDR3 comprises 15 residues. V gave up 6 bases and J gave up 4 bases, with 20 bases separating them. DNA of the CDR3: TGCGCCAGCAATGCGGGACCGGCTCAGGGTTACGAGCAGTACTTC. This sequence encodes CASNAGPAQGYEQYF. The full variable domain, completed using reference TRBV5-1 and TRBJ2-7, is KAGVTQTPRYLIKTRGQQVTLSCSPISGHRSVSWYQQTPGQGLQFLFEYFSETQRNKGNFPGRFSGRQFSNSRSEMNVSTLELGDSALYLCASNAGPAQGYEQYFGPGTRLTVT.

The chain carries TRBV3-1 and TRBJ1-2; 7 positions agree with TRBD1. V dropped 1 base and J dropped 3; count of bases not matched to a gene: 11. Germline values: CDR1 LGHDT, CDR2 YNNKEL (reference sequence). The CDR3 extends over 17 amino acids. The CDR3 reads CASSQGMETGAYYGYTF. DNA for the CDR3: TGTGCCAGCAGCCAAGGGATGGAAACAGGGGCTTACTATGGCTACACCTTC.

This clonotype was recorded a few times. V usage is TRBV30 and J usage is TRBJ2-5; D is perhaps TRBD1 (5 bases). Trimming left V 2 bases short and J 3 bases short, with 7 bases between. Looked up from germline, CDR1 is GTSNPN and CDR2 is SVGIG (reference sequence). The CDR3 is 12 residues long. The CDR3: CAWSPREETQYF. CDR3 nucleotide sequence: TGTGCCTGGAGTCCCAGGGAAGAGACCCAGTACTTC.

The chain links TRBV3-1 to TRBJ1-4; D is unresolved. The CDR3 is made up of 15 amino acids. V gave up 0 bases and J gave up 4 bases, with 9 bases separating them. The germline V gene has CDR1 LGHDT and CDR2 YNNKEL (reference sequence). The CDR3 DNA reads TGTGCCAGCAGCCAAGAGTACGGGGATAATGAAAAACTGTTTTTT. This codes for CASSQEYGDNEKLFF.

The chain carries TRBV27 and TRBJ2-1; D is undetermined. V gave up 4 bases and J gave up 3 bases, with 13 bases separating them. The CDR3 sequence is 15 residues long. Germline V CDR1 and CDR2: MNHEY, SMNVEV (reference sequence). CDR3 protein: CASSSLTMSYNEQFF. DNA of the CDR3: TGTGCCAGCAGTTCCCTGACAATGAGCTACAATGAGCAGTTCTTC.